Listed here are 27 T cell receptor beta chains from one sample, sequenced in a study of cytomegalovirus exposure and HLA in healthy donors. PCR used 60 Vbeta primers and 13 Jbeta primers. Profiling relied on immunoSEQ multiplex PCR, and the TCRdb table lists in-frame clones only, not all of them. The sample has 110,000 to 150,000 clones, and its top ten clones hold less than 3.5%. The sequenced sample consisted of PBMCs. The receptor set was obtained from a man in his forties or fifties in good health and CMV-seronegative.

The chain recombines TRBV25-1 with TRBJ1-2; tentatively, D is TRBD1 (6 bases). The CDR3 has 15 residues. Trimming cost V 3 bases and J 4 bases, with 15 bases left between them. From germline, CDR1 is MGHDK and CDR2 SYGVNS. The CDR3 DNA reads TGTGCCAGCAGTGATAATAATCTAGGGGGCTATGGCTACACCTTC. Amino acids: CASSDNNLGGYGYTF.

As concerns this clone: Other DNA sequences in the same sample also yield this CDR3. V is TRBV7-9 and J is TRBJ1-2; D unresolved. Germline CDR1 and CDR2: SEHNR and FQNEAQ (reference sequence). This CDR3 contains 14 residues. The V and J ends lost 0 bases and 2 bases respectively, with 7 bases between them. The CDR3 here is CASSLASGNYGYTF. CDR3 DNA sequence: TGTGCCAGCAGCTTAGCGAGCGGAAACTATGGCTACACCTTC.

The chain couples TRBV19 to TRBJ2-2, with D possibly matching TRBD1 (5 bases). The CDR3 is 14 amino acids. Trimming took 1 base from V and 6 from J, leaving 9 bases between them. Germline V gene data show CDR1 as LNHDA and CDR2 as SQIVND (reference sequence). The CDR3 spells CASSIGTPPGELFF. The CDR3 bases are TGTGCCAGTAGTATAGGGACACCCCCCGGGGAGCTGTTTTTT.

The chain combines TRBV6-1 with TRBJ1-1, with 7 nucleotides matching TRBD1. The CDR3 is 15 residues long. Trimming cost V 6 bases and J 0 bases; bases outside gene matches: 7. Germline CDR1 and CDR2: MNHNS and SASEGT. The CDR3 sequence is CASSLEGQLNTEAFF. The CDR3 region has the DNA TGTGCCAGCAGCCTAGAGGGACAGCTGAACACTGAAGCTTTCTTT.

The rearrangement uses TRBV19 and TRBJ2-7; 8 nucleotides agree with TRBD2. The CDR3 is 16 amino acids. Trimming at V came to 5 bases and at J to 2 bases, leaving 11 bases not matched to a gene. CDR1 is LNHDA and CDR2 is SQIVND in the germline V gene (reference sequence). The chain's CDR3 is CASSSYARGAPYEQYF. The CDR3, as DNA: TGTGCCAGTAGTTCATACGCGCGGGGGGCCCCCTACGAGCAGTACTTC.

The chain links TRBV29-1 to TRBJ2-1; 9 positions match TRBD1. Looked up from germline, CDR1 is SQVTM and CDR2 is ANQGSEA. V dropped 7 bases and J dropped 6; count of bases not matched to a gene: 7. This CDR3 is built from 13 residues. CDR3 amino acids: CSGTGEVGNEQFF. In DNA, the CDR3 is TGCAGCGGGACAGGGGAGGTCGGCAATGAGCAGTTCTTC.

The chain uses TRBV6-5 and TRBJ2-5; 10 nucleotides line up with TRBD1. The J call is uncertain, as TRBJ2-7 better fits the DNA end. The CDR3 loop spans 15 amino acids. Germline assignment: CDR1 MNHEY and CDR2 SVGAGI. The CDR3 nucleotides are TGTGCCAGCAGCTCCGCCGGGACAGGGGTCGACGAGCAGTACTTC. It specifies CASSSAGTGVDEQYF.

Points on this clone: This sample also contains other DNA sequences that code for the same CDR3. The chain uses TRBV5-1 and TRBJ2-1, with D perhaps matching TRBD1 (6 bases). The CDR3 has 14 residues. Trimming shortened V by 4 bases and J by 6 bases, and 14 bases separated the two germline ends. Germline values: CDR1 SGHRS, CDR2 YFSETQ. CDR3: CASSPQGAFNEQFF. CDR3 in DNA: TGCGCCAGCAGCCCACAGGGCGCCTTCAATGAGCAGTTCTTC.

This sequence joins TRBV19 and TRBJ1-2; no reliable D call. Per germline, CDR1 LNHDA and CDR2 SQIVND (reference sequence). This CDR3 has 16 amino acids. The V and J ends lost 3 bases and 4 bases respectively, with 18 bases between them. The CDR3 reads CASSIMSVGTSYGYTF. The CDR3 DNA is TGTGCCAGTAGTATTATGTCAGTGGGCACAAGCTATGGCTACACCTTC.

The chain employs TRBV11-2 and TRBJ2-7, with 7 bases matching TRBD2. The CDR3 has 14 residues. The V gene end was trimmed by 1 base and the J gene end by 2 bases; junction bases not matched to a gene: 2. The germline gives CDR1 SGHAT, CDR2 FQNNGV. CDR3 sequence reads: CASSLGGGTYEQYF. CDR3 nucleotide sequence: TGTGCCAGCAGCTTAGGGGGGGGTACCTACGAGCAGTACTTC. Full variable domain (missing parts from reference TRBV11-2 and TRBJ2-7): EAGVAQSPRYKIIEKRQSVAFWCNPISGHATLYWYQQILGQGPKLLIQFQNNGVVDDSQLPKDRFSAERLKGVDSTLKIQPAKLEDSAVYLCASSLGGGTYEQYFGPGTRLTVT.

This chain uses TRBV7-2 with TRBJ1-1; TRBD1 matches at 7 bases. Looked up from germline, CDR1 is SGHTA and CDR2 is FQGNSA. The CDR3 is 14 amino acids. Trimming cost V 5 bases and J 3 bases; bases outside gene matches: 6. CDR3 nucleotide sequence: TGTGCCAGCAGCCGAGACAGGGTAGACACTGAAGCTTTCTTT. It encodes CASSRDRVDTEAFF.

The rearrangement joins TRBV7-2 to TRBJ2-5; 11 nucleotides line up with TRBD2. The germline gives CDR1 SGHTA, CDR2 FQGNSA. The CDR3 runs to 15 residues. V was clipped by 1 base and J by 13 bases; unmatched bases: 11. CDR3 residues: CASSLVTTSGAPAYF. The CDR3 nucleotides read TGTGCCAGCAGCTTAGTTACGACTAGCGGGGCCCCGGCGTACTTC.

V is TRBV5-8 and J is TRBJ1-5; no clear D gene. V was trimmed by 4 bases and J by 0 bases, leaving 14 bases between them. The CDR3 extends over 16 amino acids. Germline V lookup: CDR1 SGHTS, CDR2 YDEGEE. CDR3 DNA sequence: TGTGCCAGCAGCCCAGACGAGGGAAATAGCAATCAGCCCCAGCATTTT. This codes for CASSPDEGNSNQPQHF.

This chain joins TRBV5-4 and TRBJ1-2, with a weak D call TRBD1 (5 bases). The germline V gene has CDR1 SGHNT and CDR2 YYREEE (reference sequence). This CDR3 comprises 15 residues. The V end was cut by 0 bases, the J end by 7 bases, with 16 bases between. In DNA form, the CDR3 reads TGTGCCAGCAGCTTGGATCTTGTCAGGGTCGTTGGCTACACCTTC. It translates to CASSLDLVRVVGYTF.

The chain uses TRBV27 and TRBJ1-4, with TRBD1 matching 10 bases. The length of the CDR3 is 18 residues. V shed 3 bases, J shed 3 bases, and the junction held 10 bases outside the gene matches. The germline V gene encodes CDR1 MNHEY and CDR2 SMNVEV (reference sequence). The CDR3 loop is CASSLTGTGDVPNEKLFF. The CDR3 DNA reads TGTGCCAGCAGTTTGACCGGGACAGGGGATGTACCTAATGAAAAACTGTTTTTT.

This rearrangement joins TRBV27 to TRBJ1-1; 7 nucleotides agree with TRBD1. Germline CDR1 reads MNHEY; CDR2 reads SMNVEV (reference sequence). Germline trimming cut 6 bases from V and 0 bases from J; bases unmatched to any gene: 10. The CDR3 consists of 16 residues. Here the CDR3 DNA reads TGTGCCAGCAGCTGGGCCGGGACAGAGATGAACACTGAAGCTTTCTTT. Its protein product is CASSWAGTEMNTEAFF.

The V gene is TRBV29-1, the J gene TRBJ2-5; tentative D call: TRBD2 (5 bases). Germline CDR1 is SQVTM and CDR2 is ANQGSEA. V was cut by 3 bases and J by 6 bases, with 11 bases left in between. CDR3 length: 12 amino acids. DNA for the CDR3: TGCAGCGTTGAGGAGGATTTGAAGACCCAGTACTTC. It is translated as CSVEEDLKTQYF.

The rearrangement joins TRBV5-1 to TRBJ2-7; 7 bases align to TRBD1. CDR3 length equals 15 residues. The V gene end was trimmed by 4 bases and the J gene end by 1 base; junction bases not matched to a gene: 8. In germline, CDR1 is SGHRS, CDR2 YFSETQ. The CDR3, as DNA: TGCGCCAGCAGCCGTGACAGGGAATCGTCCTACGAGCAGTACTTC. This gives the protein CASSRDRESSYEQYF.

The genes are TRBV4-1 and TRBJ1-4, with a tentative D call TRBD1 (5 bases). Trimming shortened V by 2 bases and J by 3 bases, and 13 bases separated the two germline ends. In germline, CDR1 is MGHRA, CDR2 YSYEKL. The CDR3 length is 16 residues. As DNA, the CDR3 is TGCGCCAGCAGCCAATCCGGAGCAGGGTCTAATGAAAAACTGTTTTTT. As protein: CASSQSGAGSNEKLFF.

This rearrangement joins TRBV7-2 to TRBJ2-2; 11 bases agree with TRBD2. This CDR3 region has 15 residues. J lost 7 bases, V lost 5 bases, and 6 bases had no gene match. Germline lookup yields CDR1 SGHTA and CDR2 FQGNSA. The CDR3 region is CASSIIGTSGGELFF. The CDR3 nucleotides are TGTGCCAGCAGCATAATCGGGACTAGCGGCGGGGAGCTGTTTTTT.

The J gene is TRBJ2-6, the V gene TRBV6-5; D not resolved. In germline, CDR1 is MNHEY, CDR2 SVGAGI. The V gene lost 5 bases and the J gene lost 0 bases, with 8 bases spanning the gap. The CDR3 loop spans 15 amino acids. The CDR3 DNA follows: TGTGCCAGCAGTACCCAGTACTCTGGGGCCAACGTCCTGACTTTC. Its translation is CASSTQYSGANVLTF.

The chain recombines TRBV27 with TRBJ1-5, with 9 bases aligning to TRBD1. The CDR3 extends over 15 amino acids. J was trimmed by 3 bases and V by 6 bases; bases with no gene match: 6. Germline values: CDR1 MNHEY, CDR2 SMNVEV (reference sequence). The CDR3 here is CASRPGQGINQPQHF. As DNA, the CDR3 is TGTGCCAGCAGACCAGGACAGGGGATCAATCAGCCCCAGCATTTT.

A word on this clone: The same CDR3 also results from other DNA sequences found in this sample. This chain links TRBV19 with TRBJ2-3; unclear D gene. CDR1 and CDR2 (germline): LNHDA, SQIVND (reference sequence). V lost 6 bases, J lost 2 bases, and 6 bases lay in between. CDR3 length: 12 amino acids. CDR3 bases: TGTGCCAGTAGGGGCAACACAGATACGCAGTATTTT. Amino acids: CASRGNTDTQYF.

The V and J genes are TRBV5-1 and TRBJ1-5; D gene ambiguous. This CDR3 is built from 14 residues. V dropped 0 bases and J dropped 4 bases, with 8 bases sitting between them. Germline V gene lookup returns CDR1 SGHRS and CDR2 YFSETQ. CDR3 region: CASSLGSGNQPQHF. The CDR3 region has the DNA TGCGCCAGCAGCTTGGGGTCCGGGAATCAGCCCCAGCATTTT. Variable domain in full (rest from reference TRBV5-1 and TRBJ1-5): KAGVTQTPRYLIKTRGQQVTLSCSPISGHRSVSWYQQTPGQGLQFLFEYFSETQRNKGNFPGRFSGRQFSNSRSEMNVSTLELGDSALYLCASSLGSGNQPQHFGDGTRLSIL.

The CDR3, as DNA: TGTGCCAGCAGTCAAGGGGACAGTGAGGTGGATGAGCAGTTCTTC. Its translation: CASSQGDSEVDEQFF. The chain employs TRBV2 and TRBJ2-1, with 7 bases fitting TRBD1. Germline CDR1 reads SNHLY; CDR2 reads FYNNEI. CDR3 length: 15 amino acids. V shed 5 bases and J 8 bases; nucleotides not matched to a gene: 12.

The rearrangement uses TRBV27 and TRBJ2-5, with TRBD1 matching 7 bases. The V segment lost 5 bases and the J segment 3 bases; nucleotides outside the gene matches: 9. In germline, CDR1 is MNHEY, CDR2 SMNVEV (reference sequence). This CDR3 has 15 amino acids. The CDR3, as DNA: TGTGCCAGCAGTCGCTGGACAGGAAGAGAAGAGACCCAGTACTTC. Residues: CASSRWTGREETQYF.

The chain joins TRBV7-9 to TRBJ1-2; TRBD1 matches 9 bases. Losses at the gene ends were 5 bases for V and 8 bases for J; bases not matched to a gene: 6. The CDR3 has 13 residues. Germline CDR1 and CDR2: SEHNR and FQNEAQ (reference sequence). CDR3 protein: CASSPGTGRGYTF. The CDR3, as DNA: TGTGCCAGCAGCCCCGGGACAGGGAGAGGCTACACCTTC.